This passage covers 23 T cell receptor beta chains from one sample sequenced in a study of response to subunit inactivated influenza vaccine. TCRdb re-analysed the RT-PCR reads in MiXCR, keeping a single row per CDR3 protein. The sample lists under 550,000 distinct CDR3 sequences, approximately 7.6% seen once, with approximately 13% in the top ten. The material was PBMCs from blood, obtained less than 30 months after vaccination. The receptors were gathered from a man aged 50-75 years who received an inactivated influenza vaccine.

This clonotype was observed a few times. The CDR3: CASSQDQGRETQYF. CDR3 DNA: TGTGCCAGCAGCCAAGATCAGGGACGGGAGACCCAGTACTTC. V gene TRBV4-2 combines with J gene TRBJ2-5, with D possibly being TRBD1 or TRBD2 (5 bases each). Per the germline V gene, CDR1 is LGHNA and CDR2 is YNFKEQ. This CDR3 is built from 14 residues. V lost 0 bases, J lost 5 bases, and 10 bases lay in between.

The genes are TRBV10-3 and TRBJ2-1; 9 nucleotides match TRBD2. The CDR3 has 13 amino acids. With V trimmed by 6 bases and J by 9 bases, 6 bases remained unmatched. Germline V CDR1 and CDR2: ENHRY, SYGVKD. The CDR3 DNA reads TGTGCCATCAGGTCGGGACTAGCAGTTGAGCAGTTCTTC. Protein product: CAIRSGLAVEQFF.

The table lists this clonotype with a few counts. The chain carries TRBV20-1 and TRBJ1-6, with D perhaps TRBD1 (5 bases). Germline CDR1 DFQATT, CDR2 SNEGSKA (reference sequence). Deletions cut 8 bases from V and 10 bases from J, with 21 bases between. This CDR3 comprises 14 residues. CDR3 bases: TGCAGTCAAAGGACACCCGAGGTCCTATCACCCCTCCACTTT. It yields the protein CSQRTPEVLSPLHF.

This clonotype was recorded many times. The gene calls are TRBV20-1 and TRBJ1-1, with no clear D. Per germline, CDR1 DFQATT and CDR2 SNEGSKA (reference sequence). The CDR3 sequence is 14 residues long. V shed 1 base and J shed 1 base, with 10 bases lying between them. CDR3 coding DNA: TGCAGTGCTAGAGGTCTTAGGGAGAACACTGAAGCTTTCTTT. Its protein is CSARGLRENTEAFF.

This clonotype was seen more than once but under ten times. The chain uses TRBV29-1 and TRBJ1-1, with TRBD1 matching 10 bases. Germline values: CDR1 SQVTM, CDR2 ANQGSEA. V trimming: 8 bases; J trimming: 5 bases; junction bases outside the gene matches: 11. This CDR3 region has 14 residues. The CDR3 reads CSFSRTGGGTEAFF. The CDR3 DNA reads TGCAGCTTCTCCCGGACAGGGGGAGGGACTGAAGCTTTCTTT.

The sample holds a few counts of this clonotype. The genes are TRBV5-1 and TRBJ2-1; 12 nucleotides agree with TRBD2. Per the germline V gene, CDR1 is SGHRS and CDR2 is YFSETQ. This CDR3 contains 15 residues. Trimming cost V 3 bases and J 9 bases; bases outside gene matches: 7. The CDR3 DNA sequence: TGCGCCAGCAGCTGGTCTAGCGGGGGGGCGGGTGAGCAGTTCTTC. This sequence encodes CASSWSSGGAGEQFF.

This clonotype was detected ten times or more. The chain couples TRBV9 to TRBJ2-5, with no clear D. Germline V CDR1 and CDR2: SGDLS, YYNGEE. The CDR3 totals 13 residues. Trimming removed 3 bases from V and 4 bases from J, with 10 bases in between. This CDR3 reads CASSAEWGETQYF. The CDR3 DNA is TGTGCCAGCAGCGCGGAGTGGGGAGAGACCCAGTACTTC.

The V gene is TRBV15, the J gene TRBJ1-5; 10 bases line up with TRBD1. Trimming at V came to 5 bases and at J to 7 bases, leaving 8 bases not matched to a gene. Germline V lookup: CDR1 LNHNV, CDR2 YYDKDF (reference sequence). This CDR3 comprises 15 residues. In nucleotides, the CDR3 is TGTGCCACCAGCCTCGACAGGGGGCTTAAGCAGCCCCAGCATTTT. This encodes CATSLDRGLKQPQHF.

This clonotype showed up just a few times. The rearrangement links TRBV20-1 to TRBJ2-7; either TRBD1 or TRBD2 may fit D (5 bases each). From germline, CDR1 is DFQATT and CDR2 SNEGSKA (reference sequence). The V and J ends lost 6 bases and 0 bases respectively, with 12 bases between them. This CDR3 contains 13 residues. The CDR3 reads CSAGTDGSYEQYF. CDR3 nucleotides: TGCAGTGCGGGGACGGACGGCTCCTACGAGCAGTACTTC.

This clonotype was detected ten times or more. The chain has TRBV10-3 and TRBJ2-5; no clear D. CDR3 length equals 13 residues. Per germline, CDR1 ENHRY and CDR2 SYGVKD. Trimming pared 3 bases from V and 4 bases from J, leaving 9 bases between. DNA for the CDR3: TGTGCCATCAGTGACAGCCGACGAGAGACCCAGTACTTC. This sequence encodes CAISDSRRETQYF.

The V gene is TRBV5-1, the J gene TRBJ2-7, with D possibly being TRBD1 or TRBD2 (5 bases each). Looked up from germline, CDR1 is SGHRS and CDR2 is YFSETQ. The V gene lost 4 bases and the J gene lost 5 bases, with 16 bases spanning the gap. This CDR3 is 14 amino acids long. The CDR3 spells CASSLTGRRDEQYF. CDR3 DNA sequence: TGCGCCAGCAGCCTGACGGGACGTAGGGACGAGCAGTACTTC. The whole variable domain, remainder taken from reference TRBV5-1 and TRBJ2-7, is KAGVTQTPRYLIKTRGQQVTLSCSPISGHRSVSWYQQTPGQGLQFLFEYFSETQRNKGNFPGRFSGRQFSNSRSEMNVSTLELGDSALYLCASSLTGRRDEQYFGPGTRLTVT.

Only a few counts were recorded for this clonotype. The CDR3 spells CASRTGGYQETQYF. CDR3 nucleotide sequence: TGCGCCAGCAGGACAGGAGGATACCAAGAGACCCAGTACTTC. The J gene is TRBJ2-5, the V gene TRBV5-1; D may be TRBD1 (6 bases). CDR1 and CDR2 from the germline V gene are SGHRS and YFSETQ. The CDR3 spans 14 residues. Trimming took 5 bases from V and 0 from J, leaving 11 bases between them.

The V call is TRBV7-3, the J call TRBJ2-5; D is unclear. The V gene lost 0 bases and the J gene lost 0 bases, with 8 bases spanning the gap. Germline V CDR1 and CDR2: SGHTA, FQGTGA. This CDR3 spans 15 amino acids. Here the CDR3 DNA reads TGTGCCAGCAGCTTAACGCGGACCGACCAAGAGACCCAGTACTTC. Protein product: CASSLTRTDQETQYF. The full variable domain, in which reference TRBV7-3 and TRBJ2-5 provide the parts outside the CDR3, is GAGVSQTPSNKVTEKGKYVELRCDPISGHTALYWYRQSLGQGPEFLIYFQGTGAADDSGLPNDRFFAVRPEGSVSTLKIQRTERGDSAVYLCASSLTRTDQETQYFGPGTRLLVL.

The chain couples TRBV6-5 to TRBJ2-5; weak D call: TRBD1 (6 bases). The germline gives CDR1 MNHEY, CDR2 SVGAGI. This CDR3 region has 15 residues. Trimming took 4 bases from V and 5 from J, leaving 17 bases between them. The CDR3 sequence is CASSLGQNLLETQYF. The CDR3 DNA sequence: TGTGCCAGCAGTTTAGGACAGAACCTGCTTGAGACCCAGTACTTC.

This clonotype was detected only a few times. V gene TRBV7-2 combines with J gene TRBJ2-7, with D possibly matching TRBD1 (6 bases). CDR1 SGHTA and CDR2 FQGNSA come from the germline V gene. This CDR3 contains 13 residues. Trimming removed 7 bases at V and 1 base at J, with 11 bases between. The CDR3 DNA reads TGTGCCAGCACTACGGACAGATCCTACGAGCAGTACTTC. This gives the protein CASTTDRSYEQYF.

This clonotype was seen a few times. The chain uses TRBV11-2 and TRBJ2-7; TRBD2 matches at 14 bases. The germline V gene has CDR1 SGHAT and CDR2 FQNNGV. The junction had 14 bases not matched to a gene; V was cut back by 6 bases and J by 7 bases. This CDR3 is 17 amino acids long. The CDR3: CASSPSLGTSGRSEQYF. CDR3 in DNA: TGTGCCAGCAGTCCGAGCCTCGGGACTAGCGGGAGAAGTGAGCAGTACTTC.

The rearrangement joins TRBV11-2 to TRBJ2-1; unclear D gene. The CDR3 runs to 17 residues. CDR1 SGHAT and CDR2 FQNNGV come from the germline V gene. Trimming removed 5 bases from V and 3 bases from J, with 20 bases in between. CDR3 protein: CASSPPWAVQIYNEQFF. DNA of the CDR3: TGTGCCAGCAGCCCCCCCTGGGCAGTACAAATCTACAATGAGCAGTTCTTC.

This clonotype was found many times. The J gene is TRBJ2-2, the V gene TRBV4-3; D remains ambiguous. Trimming took off 0 bases at V and 0 bases at J, with 5 bases between the two ends. The CDR3 contains 15 residues. CDR1 LGHNA and CDR2 YSLEER come from the germline V gene. This chain's CDR3 is CASSQDATNTGELFF. The CDR3 region has the DNA TGCGCCAGCAGCCAAGATGCGACGAACACCGGGGAGCTGTTTTTT.

Ten or more counts support this clonotype. The chain links TRBV20-1 to TRBJ1-1; D gene unclear. The CDR3 is 11 residues long. Trimming cost V 7 bases and J 1 base, with 7 bases left between them. CDR1 is DFQATT, CDR2 SNEGSKA, per germline (reference sequence). Here the CDR3 reads CSGIRNTEAFF. The CDR3 nucleotides read TGCAGTGGCATAAGGAACACTGAAGCTTTCTTT.

This clonotype came up a few times. J is TRBJ2-4 and V is TRBV20-1; weak D call: TRBD1 (6 bases). This CDR3 is built from 13 residues. The ends were cut back, 3 bases at V and 5 bases at J, with 11 bases in the middle. Germline values: CDR1 DFQATT, CDR2 SNEGSKA (reference sequence). The DNA of the CDR3 is TGCAGTGCTAGCCGGGACATGCAAAACATTCAGTACTTC. Translating gives CSASRDMQNIQYF.

V gene TRBV6-1 combines with J gene TRBJ1-5; possibly TRBD1 for D (5 bases). Germline V lookup: CDR1 MNHNS, CDR2 SASEGT. V gave up 4 bases and J gave up 3 bases, with 13 bases separating them. CDR3 length: 15 amino acids. In DNA form, the CDR3 reads TGTGCCAGCAGTGTCGCCGGGGGAGACAATCAGCCCCAGCATTTT. As protein: CASSVAGGDNQPQHF.

The rearrangement uses TRBV29-1 and TRBJ2-7, with 9 bases lining up with TRBD2. The length of the CDR3 is 11 residues. CDR1 SQVTM and CDR2 ANQGSEA come from the germline V gene. J gave up 7 bases and V 4 bases, and 2 bases lay outside the gene matches. CDR3 sequence (DNA): TGCAGCGTTGGACTAGCGGAAGAGCAGTACTTC. It yields the protein CSVGLAEEQYF.

The table lists this clonotype with a few counts. The chain has TRBV6-1 and TRBJ1-4, with 10 nucleotides matching TRBD1. J gave up 5 bases and V 6 bases, and 3 bases lay outside the gene matches. The CDR3 loop spans 14 amino acids. The germline CDR1 and CDR2 sequences are MNHNS and SASEGT. The CDR3 nucleotides read TGTGCCAGCAGGTCGACAGGGGGCAATGAAAAACTGTTTTTT. The encoded protein is CASRSTGGNEKLFF.